One and the same sample provided the 30 T cell receptor beta chains below, sequenced in a study of control samples from healthy donors and cancer patients. Sequencing was performed with immunoSEQ multiplex PCR; in TCRdb, only in-frame clones are kept and a portion is missing. The sample lists under 150,000 clones, 89% occurring once. Sequenced: PBMCs. These receptors were obtained from a man aged 45 to 65 with head and neck cancer.

The chain links TRBV6-5 to TRBJ2-2, with D tentatively TRBD2 (5 bases). This CDR3 region has 13 residues. Trimming stripped 2 bases from V and 6 bases from J, with 7 bases between. CDR1 and CDR2 (germline): MNHEY, SVGAGI. The DNA for the CDR3 is TGTGCCAGCAGTTACCTGGGAGCCGGGGAGCTGTTTTTT. The encoded protein is CASSYLGAGELFF.

This clone has just one count. The V call is TRBV7-9, the J call TRBJ1-2, with a possible D match to TRBD1 (6 bases). CDR1 and CDR2 (germline): SEHNR, FQNEAQ (reference sequence). With 4 bases removed from V and 6 bases from J, the gap between germline ends came to 18 bases. This CDR3 region has 15 residues. The CDR3 nucleotides read TGTGCCAGCAGCTCACGGACAGTCCTATTACATGGCTACACCTTC. Translated: CASSSRTVLLHGYTF.

The V and J genes are TRBV5-5 and TRBJ2-1; D perhaps matches TRBD1 (6 bases). Trimming left V 2 bases short and J 3 bases short, with 15 bases between. The CDR3 is 16 residues long. Germline V CDR1 and CDR2: SGHKS, YYEKEE (reference sequence). The CDR3 sequence: CASSFVTGTIYNEQFF. The CDR3 DNA reads as TGTGCCAGCAGCTTTGTGACGGGGACAATCTACAATGAGCAGTTCTTC.

The chain recombines TRBV5-4 with TRBJ1-2, with D uncertain. Germline CDR1 and CDR2: SGHNT and YYREEE (reference sequence). The CDR3 length is 13 residues. The V end was cut by 1 base, the J end by 8 bases, with 12 bases between. CDR3 sequence: CASSLTGSRGYTF. CDR3 coding DNA: TGTGCCAGCAGCTTGACGGGGAGTCGAGGCTACACCTTC.

The chain couples TRBV19 to TRBJ2-7; D possibly corresponds to TRBD2 (6 bases). From germline, CDR1 is LNHDA and CDR2 SQIVND (reference sequence). This CDR3 spans 14 amino acids. Trimming stripped 7 bases from V and 1 base from J, with 14 bases between. DNA of the CDR3: TGTGCCAGTACCTCGGCTAGCGAGTCCTACGAGCAGTACTTC. Its translation is CASTSASESYEQYF.

The chain combines TRBV2 with TRBJ2-2; no reliable D call. The V end was cut by 4 bases, the J end by 6 bases, with 6 bases between. The CDR3 covers 12 residues. Per germline, CDR1 SNHLY and CDR2 FYNNEI. The CDR3 DNA sequence: TGTGCCAGCAGTGTTTGGTCCGGGGAGCTGTTTTTT. Protein: CASSVWSGELFF. The full variable domain, completed using reference TRBV2 and TRBJ2-2, is EPEVTQTPSHQVTQMGQEVILRCVPISNHLYFYWYRQILGQKVEFLVSFYNNEISEKSEIFDDQFSVERPDGSNFTLKIRSTKLEDSAMYFCASSVWSGELFFGEGSRLTVL.

The rearrangement links TRBV5-6 to TRBJ2-7; TRBD1 matches 9 bases. V shed 4 bases, J shed 2 bases, and the junction held 4 bases outside the gene matches. Germline assignment: CDR1 SGHDT and CDR2 YYEEEE. The CDR3 is 14 residues long. The CDR3 bases are TGTGCCAGCAGCCCCACAGGGGGCGCCTACGAGCAGTACTTC. Protein product: CASSPTGGAYEQYF.

V gene TRBV7-9 combines with J gene TRBJ2-3, with D perhaps matching TRBD2 (5 bases). This CDR3 is built from 18 residues. Trimming cost V 2 bases and J 2 bases, with 20 bases left between them. Germline-derived CDR1 and CDR2 are SEHNR and FQNEAQ (reference sequence). Here the CDR3 DNA reads TGTGCCAGCAGCTTACGTACGGGGAATCGAAGGCCCACAGATACGCAGTATTTT. Its protein product is CASSLRTGNRRPTDTQYF.

The V and J genes are TRBV5-4 and TRBJ2-1; 8 bases agree with TRBD2. Germline assignment: CDR1 SGHNT and CDR2 YYREEE (reference sequence). The CDR3 runs to 15 residues. The V and J ends lost 4 bases and 2 bases, in that order; junction bases with no gene match: 5. The CDR3 sequence is CASSHSGMTYNEQFF. The CDR3 DNA is TGTGCCAGCAGCCATAGCGGGATGACCTACAATGAGCAGTTCTTC.

The J gene is TRBJ2-2, the V gene TRBV7-2, with 7 nucleotides matching TRBD2. The germline CDR1 and CDR2 sequences are SGHTA and FQGNSA. This CDR3 spans 15 amino acids. The V segment lost 1 base and the J segment 2 bases; nucleotides outside the gene matches: 1. CDR3 sequence (DNA): TGTGCCAGCAGCTTAGGGGACTATAACACCGGGGAGCTGTTTTTT. It translates to CASSLGDYNTGELFF.

The chain carries TRBV19 and TRBJ2-3, with a possible D match to TRBD2 (5 bases). The CDR3 sequence is 13 residues long. Trimming stripped 3 bases from V and 4 bases from J, with 8 bases between. Per germline, CDR1 LNHDA and CDR2 SQIVND (reference sequence). The CDR3 reads CASSMRVADTQYF. CDR3 DNA: TGTGCCAGTAGTATGCGGGTCGCAGATACGCAGTATTTT.

The genes are TRBV11-2 and TRBJ1-4, with 7 bases identical to TRBD1. CDR3 length: 15 residues. The germline CDR1 and CDR2 sequences are SGHAT and FQNNGV. V was pared by 0 bases and J by 4 bases, with 2 bases of the junction left unmatched. This CDR3 is CASSLDTGVNEKLFF. CDR3 bases: TGTGCCAGCAGCTTAGATACAGGGGTTAATGAAAAACTGTTTTTT.

This clone appeared a single time. The V call is TRBV10-3, the J call TRBJ2-7, with TRBD1 identical over 11 bases. The germline V gene encodes CDR1 ENHRY and CDR2 SYGVKD. Unmatched junction bases numbered 8, after V lost 8 bases and J lost 5 bases. CDR3 size: 14 residues. CDR3: CAIGRTGGTDEQYF. In DNA, the CDR3 is TGTGCCATCGGGAGGACAGGGGGCACCGACGAGCAGTACTTC.

The chain is built from TRBV6-4 and TRBJ2-7; either TRBD1 or TRBD2 may supply D (5 bases each). This CDR3 region has 15 residues. CDR1 and CDR2 (germline): MRHNA, SNTAGT. V lost 4 bases and J lost 2, with 15 bases in between. Here the CDR3 DNA reads TGTGCCAGCAGTGTCGGGGACGGAGCCCCCTACGAGCAGTACTTC. This sequence encodes CASSVGDGAPYEQYF.

The CDR3 nucleotides are TGTGCCAGCAGCACTTCTACGGACTCGAACTCCTACGAGCAGTACTTC. Translating it yields CASSTSTDSNSYEQYF. The J gene is TRBJ2-7, the V gene TRBV9; D is possibly TRBD2 (5 bases). Deletions cut 4 bases from V and 0 bases from J, with 17 bases between. Germline V gives CDR1 SGDLS, CDR2 YYNGEE. This CDR3 is 16 amino acids long.

The genes are TRBV10-3 and TRBJ1-1; D uncertain. Germline CDR1 is ENHRY and CDR2 is SYGVKD. This CDR3 spans 15 amino acids. V was pared by 4 bases and J by 1 base, with 13 bases between. CDR3 sequence: CAISVSPEGNTEAFF. The DNA for the CDR3 is TGTGCCATCAGTGTGAGCCCAGAGGGGAACACTGAAGCTTTCTTT.

This clone was recorded only once. The conserved phenylalanine or tryptophan is not found at the CDR3 terminus, so this likely reflects a read error. The chain couples TRBV6-5 to TRBJ1-2, with 7 bases that match TRBD1. The CDR3 consists of 16 residues. The J segment lost 4 bases and the V segment lost 0 bases, leaving 8 bases of the junction unmatched. Germline CDR1 MNHEY, CDR2 SVGAGI. The DNA of the CDR3 is TGTGCCAGCAGTTACTCCGGGACAGAAACTTTCTATGGCTACACCCTC. Translating gives CASSYSGTETFYGYTL.

The rearrangement links TRBV19 to TRBJ1-1; a weak D match, TRBD1 (6 bases). The CDR3 covers 13 residues. The germline V and J ends were trimmed by 8 bases and 4 bases, with 14 bases remaining between them. Looked up from germline, CDR1 is LNHDA and CDR2 is SQIVND (reference sequence). The CDR3: CASHLQGGTEAFF. As DNA, the CDR3 is TGTGCCAGTCATTTACAGGGAGGCACTGAAGCTTTCTTT. Full variable domain (rest looked up from reference TRBV19 and TRBJ1-1): DGGITQSPKYLFRKEGQNVTLSCEQNLNHDAMYWYRQDPGQGLRLIYYSQIVNDFQKGDIAEGYSVSREKKESFPLTVTSAQKNPTAFYLCASHLQGGTEAFFGQGTRLTVV.

This sequence joins TRBV6-5 and TRBJ2-1; tentatively, D is TRBD2 (5 bases). Germline CDR1 reads MNHEY; CDR2 reads SVGAGI. Trimming pared 6 bases from V and 7 bases from J, leaving 13 bases between. This CDR3 is built from 13 residues. In DNA form, the CDR3 reads TGTGCCAGCAGATCGCTGGGGAGAAATGAGCAGTTCTTC. It is translated as CASRSLGRNEQFF.

This rearrangement joins TRBV19 to TRBJ2-7; perhaps TRBD2 as D (7 bases). The CDR3 runs 17 residues. From germline, CDR1 is LNHDA and CDR2 SQIVND (reference sequence). Trimming removed 4 bases from V and 2 bases from J, with 21 bases in between. The CDR3 bases are TGTGCCAGTAGTACTAGGTTTGGAGGAGGGGGGGCCTACGAGCAGTACTTC. Protein sequence: CASSTRFGGGGAYEQYF.

The chain employs TRBV29-1 and TRBJ2-2, with D unclear. Germline CDR1 reads SQVTM; CDR2 reads ANQGSEA. The CDR3 is 14 amino acids. V was clipped by 7 bases and J by 1 base, with 13 bases between them. In DNA form, the CDR3 reads TGCAGCGCCCTCGATACCCTGAACACCGGGGAGCTGTTTTTT. This gives the protein CSALDTLNTGELFF.

This clone showed up just once. In nucleotides, the CDR3 is TGTGCCAGCAGCTTAGAGGCAGGCCAGAACACCGGGGAGCTGTTTTTT. Amino acids: CASSLEAGQNTGELFF. The rearrangement uses TRBV7-6 and TRBJ2-2; no reliable D call. The V end was cut by 1 base, the J end by 1 base, with 10 bases between. Germline V lookup: CDR1 SGHVS, CDR2 FNYEAQ. This CDR3 is built from 16 residues.

This clone was observed a few times. The gene calls are TRBV11-2 and TRBJ2-2; 8 bases agree with TRBD1. The CDR3 sequence is 16 residues long. V was pared by 5 bases and J by 4 bases, with 9 bases of the junction left unmatched. The germline CDR1 and CDR2 sequences are SGHAT and FQNNGV. For the CDR3, the DNA is TGTGCCAGCAGCCAGGGGCAGGGGGCGCGCACCGGGGAGCTGTTTTTT. It yields the protein CASSQGQGARTGELFF.

The J gene is TRBJ2-7, the V gene TRBV7-9; 8 positions match TRBD2. The V and J ends lost 5 bases and 6 bases, in that order; junction bases with no gene match: 9. The CDR3 sequence is 14 residues long. Germline CDR1 and CDR2: SEHNR and FQNEAQ (reference sequence). The CDR3 spells CASSPKAGVIEQYF. The CDR3 nucleotides are TGTGCCAGCAGCCCGAAAGCGGGAGTAATCGAGCAGTACTTC.

There are a few counts of this clone. The CDR3 DNA sequence: TGTGCCAGCAGCTCATCAGGGGGCCCCTACGAGCAGTACTTC. Translating it yields CASSSSGGPYEQYF. This sequence joins TRBV11-2 and TRBJ2-7, with 8 bases fitting TRBD1. This CDR3 has 14 amino acids. Germline CDR1 is SGHAT and CDR2 is FQNNGV. V gave up 4 bases and J gave up 2 bases; unmatched junction bases: 4. The entire variable domain, with the rest obtained from reference TRBV11-2 and TRBJ2-7, is as follows: EAGVAQSPRYKIIEKRQSVAFWCNPISGHATLYWYQQILGQGPKLLIQFQNNGVVDDSQLPKDRFSAERLKGVDSTLKIQPAKLEDSAVYLCASSSSGGPYEQYFGPGTRLTVT.

DNA of the CDR3: TGTGCCAGCAGTGAAATGACTAGCGGGAGGTACTCCTACGAGCAGTACTTC. This gives the protein CASSEMTSGRYSYEQYF. The rearrangement links TRBV6-1 to TRBJ2-7; 13 positions agree with TRBD2. Germline loops: CDR1 MNHNS, CDR2 SASEGT. This CDR3 has 17 residues. With V trimmed by 2 bases and J by 0 bases, 4 bases remained unmatched.

The chain links TRBV6-5 to TRBJ1-1, with a possible D match to TRBD1 (5 bases). The CDR3 loop spans 14 amino acids. The germline V gene encodes CDR1 MNHEY and CDR2 SVGAGI. V was clipped by 5 bases and J by 6 bases, with 16 bases between them. The CDR3 sequence is CASSPRQGHPEAFF. The CDR3 DNA sequence: TGTGCCAGCAGTCCCCGGCAGGGCCATCCTGAAGCTTTCTTT.

This chain connects TRBV7-2 to TRBJ1-2; 7 positions match TRBD1. Per germline, CDR1 SGHTA and CDR2 FQGNSA. CDR3 size: 13 residues. V gave up 3 bases and J gave up 8 bases; unmatched junction bases: 6. The CDR3 loop is CASSFSDRTGYTF. CDR3 in DNA: TGTGCCAGCAGCTTTTCGGACAGGACGGGCTACACCTTC.

This clone turned up a few times. The V gene is TRBV11-2, the J gene TRBJ2-7; 10 bases are shared with TRBD1. CDR1 and CDR2 from the germline V gene are SGHAT and FQNNGV. Trimming took 0 bases from V and 6 from J; bases not matched to a gene: 2. The CDR3 sequence is 14 residues long. CDR3 coding DNA: TGTGCCAGCAGCTTAGAGAGGACAGGGGGCGAGCAGTACTTC. It encodes CASSLERTGGEQYF.

The chain uses TRBV19 and TRBJ1-1, with D tentatively TRBD1 (6 bases). V was shortened by 4 bases and J by 10 bases, with 16 bases between the two germline ends. The germline gives CDR1 LNHDA, CDR2 SQIVND (reference sequence). CDR3 length: 13 amino acids. CDR3 protein: CASSNGQRMRAFF. CDR3 DNA: TGTGCCAGTAGTAACGGACAGAGAATGCGAGCTTTCTTT.